This T cell receptor beta chain was observed in a study of graft-versus-host responses after intestinal transplantation. Turning to the study itself: The transplants performed in recipients were multivisceral, liver-intestinal, or isolated intestinal.

Data came from immunoSEQ multiplex PCR; TCRdb stores just in-frame clones and leaves some out. The sample yields approximately 14,000 clones, under 70% seen once. Tissue processing of the graft released intraepithelial and lamina propria lymphocytes from it. Findings and caveats of the study: Some GvH clones appeared in ileal mucosa or blood before recipient bone marrow. An association linked early post-transplant HvG declines with peak circulating GvH clone levels.

About this clone itself: Its antigen is as yet unknown.

The CDR3 extends over 12 amino acids. Deletions cut 4 bases from V and 4 bases from J, with 7 bases between. CDR1 and CDR2 (germline): SEHNR, FQNEAQ (reference sequence). The rearrangement joins TRBV7-9 to TRBJ1-1; D ambiguous. This material consisted of ileum tissue, taken 700 to 800 days after intestinal transplantation. This receptor was taken from a human patient who received an intestinal transplant, so some T cells may come from the graft donor. In DNA, the CDR3 is TGTGCCAGCAGCTCCGTTAGCACTGAAGCTTTCTTT. Translating gives CASSSVSTEAFF.